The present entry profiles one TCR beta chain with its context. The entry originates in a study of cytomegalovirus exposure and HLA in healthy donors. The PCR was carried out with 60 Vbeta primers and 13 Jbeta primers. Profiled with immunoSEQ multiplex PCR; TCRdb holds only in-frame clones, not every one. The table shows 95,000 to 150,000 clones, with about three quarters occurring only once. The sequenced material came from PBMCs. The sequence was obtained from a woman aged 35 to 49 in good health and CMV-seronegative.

For the CDR3, the DNA is TGCGCCAGCAGCTTGGGACAAGGGGAGCTGTTTTTT. It codes for CASSLGQGELFF. The chain combines TRBV5-1 with TRBJ2-2; unclear D gene. The CDR3 consists of 12 residues. The germline V gene encodes CDR1 SGHRS and CDR2 YFSETQ. V lost 0 bases and J lost 8, with 5 bases in between.